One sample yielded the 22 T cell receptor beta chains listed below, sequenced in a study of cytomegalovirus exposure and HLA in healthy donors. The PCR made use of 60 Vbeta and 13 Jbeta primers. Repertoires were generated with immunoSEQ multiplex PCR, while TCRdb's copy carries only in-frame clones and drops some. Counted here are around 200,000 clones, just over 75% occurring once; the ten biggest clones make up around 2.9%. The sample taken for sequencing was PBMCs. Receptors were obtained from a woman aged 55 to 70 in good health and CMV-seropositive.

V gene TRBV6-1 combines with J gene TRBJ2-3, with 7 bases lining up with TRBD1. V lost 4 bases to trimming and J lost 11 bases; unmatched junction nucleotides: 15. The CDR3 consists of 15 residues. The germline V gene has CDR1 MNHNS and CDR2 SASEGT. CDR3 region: CASSARGSLGYRQYF. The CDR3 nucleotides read TGTGCCAGCAGTGCCAGGGGGAGTCTAGGGTATAGGCAGTATTTT.

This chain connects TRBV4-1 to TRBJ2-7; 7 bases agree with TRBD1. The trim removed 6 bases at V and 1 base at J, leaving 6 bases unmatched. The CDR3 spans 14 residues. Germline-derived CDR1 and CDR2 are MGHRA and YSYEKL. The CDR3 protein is CASSRTGFSYEQYF. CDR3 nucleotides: TGCGCCAGCAGTCGGACAGGTTTTTCCTACGAGCAGTACTTC.

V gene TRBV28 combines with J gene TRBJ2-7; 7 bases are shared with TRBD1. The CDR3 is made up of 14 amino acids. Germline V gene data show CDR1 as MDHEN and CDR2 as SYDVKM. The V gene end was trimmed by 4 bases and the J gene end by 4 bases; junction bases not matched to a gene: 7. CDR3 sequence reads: CASSSETGKYEQYF. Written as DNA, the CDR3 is TGTGCCAGCAGTTCGGAGACAGGGAAGTACGAGCAGTACTTC.

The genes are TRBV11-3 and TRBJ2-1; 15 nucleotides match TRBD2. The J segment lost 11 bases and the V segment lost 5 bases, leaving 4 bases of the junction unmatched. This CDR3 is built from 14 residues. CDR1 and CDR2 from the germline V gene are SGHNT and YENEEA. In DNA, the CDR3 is TGTGCCAGCAGCCGAGGGACTAGCGGGGGGAAGCAGTTCTTC. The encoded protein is CASSRGTSGGKQFF. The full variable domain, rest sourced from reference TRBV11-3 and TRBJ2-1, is EAGVVQSPRYKIIEKKQPVAFWCNPISGHNTLYWYLQNLGQGPELLIRYENEEAVDDSQLPKDRFSAERLKGVDSTLKIQPAELGDSAVYLCASSRGTSGGKQFFGPGTRLTVL.

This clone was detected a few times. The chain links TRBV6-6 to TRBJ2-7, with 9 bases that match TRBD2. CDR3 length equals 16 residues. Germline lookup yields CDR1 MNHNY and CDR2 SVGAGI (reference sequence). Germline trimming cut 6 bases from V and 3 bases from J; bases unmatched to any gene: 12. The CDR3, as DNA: TGTGCCAGCAGAACCTTAGCGGGGGATAGGGTCTACGAGCAGTACTTC. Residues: CASRTLAGDRVYEQYF.

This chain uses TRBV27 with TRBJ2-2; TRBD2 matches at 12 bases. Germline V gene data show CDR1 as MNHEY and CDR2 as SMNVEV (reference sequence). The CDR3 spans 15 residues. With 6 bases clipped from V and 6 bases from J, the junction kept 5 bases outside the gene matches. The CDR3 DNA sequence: TGTGCCAGCAGGACTAGCGGGAGTGTCGCCGGGGAGCTGTTTTTT. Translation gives CASRTSGSVAGELFF.

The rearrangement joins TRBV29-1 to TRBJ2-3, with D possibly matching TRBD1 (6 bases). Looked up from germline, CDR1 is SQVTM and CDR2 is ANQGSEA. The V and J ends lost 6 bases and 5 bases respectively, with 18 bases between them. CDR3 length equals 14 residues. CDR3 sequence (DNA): TGCAGCGTGGCACTTCTTACAGGGAGAGATACGCAGTATTTT. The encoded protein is CSVALLTGRDTQYF.

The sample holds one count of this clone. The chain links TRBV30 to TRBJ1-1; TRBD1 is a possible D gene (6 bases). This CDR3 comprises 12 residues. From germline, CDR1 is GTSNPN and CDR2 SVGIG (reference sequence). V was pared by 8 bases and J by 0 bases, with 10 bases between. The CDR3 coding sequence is TGTGCCCGGGGGGCCTTGAACACTGAAGCTTTCTTT. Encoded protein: CARGALNTEAFF.

The CDR3 is CASGLFNWAGGNTGELFF. The CDR3 bases are TGTGCTAGTGGTTTGTTCAACTGGGCGGGGGGGAACACCGGGGAGCTGTTTTTT. V is TRBV12-5 and J is TRBJ2-2; 8 nucleotides line up with TRBD2. After removal of 2 bases from V and 1 base from J, the junction contained 9 bases not matched to a gene. CDR3 length: 18 amino acids. Germline lookup yields CDR1 LGHNT and CDR2 FRNRAP. Full variable domain (outside the CDR3, taken from reference TRBV12-5 and TRBJ2-2): DARVTQTPRHKVTEMGQEVTMRCQPILGHNTVFWYRQTMMQGLELLAYFRNRAPLDDSGMPKDRFSAEMPDATLATLKIQPSEPRDSAVYFCASGLFNWAGGNTGELFFGEGSRLTVL.

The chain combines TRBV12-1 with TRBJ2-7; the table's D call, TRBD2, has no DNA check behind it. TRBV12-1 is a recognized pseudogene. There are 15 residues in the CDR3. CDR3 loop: CASSPPYGRNREQYF. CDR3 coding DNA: TGTGCCAGCAGTCCCCCCTACGGGAGGAACCGCGAGCAGTACTTC.

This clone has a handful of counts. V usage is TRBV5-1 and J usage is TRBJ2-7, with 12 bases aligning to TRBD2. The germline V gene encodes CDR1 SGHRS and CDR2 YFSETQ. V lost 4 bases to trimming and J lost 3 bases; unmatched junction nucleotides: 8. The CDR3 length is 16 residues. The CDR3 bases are TGCGCCAGCAGCACAGGCACTAGCGGGAGGAACTACGAGCAGTACTTC. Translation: CASSTGTSGRNYEQYF.

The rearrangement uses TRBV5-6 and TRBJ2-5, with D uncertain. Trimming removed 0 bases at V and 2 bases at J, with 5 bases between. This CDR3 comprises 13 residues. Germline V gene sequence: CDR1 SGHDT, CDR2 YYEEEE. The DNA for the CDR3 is TGTGCCAGCAGCTTGGTCGGTCAAGAGACCCAGTACTTC. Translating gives CASSLVGQETQYF.

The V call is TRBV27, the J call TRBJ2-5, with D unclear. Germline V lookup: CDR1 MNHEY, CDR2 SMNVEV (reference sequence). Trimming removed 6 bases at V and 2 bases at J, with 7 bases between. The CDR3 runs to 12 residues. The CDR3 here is CASRSNQETQYF. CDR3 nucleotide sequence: TGTGCCAGCAGGTCAAATCAAGAGACCCAGTACTTC.

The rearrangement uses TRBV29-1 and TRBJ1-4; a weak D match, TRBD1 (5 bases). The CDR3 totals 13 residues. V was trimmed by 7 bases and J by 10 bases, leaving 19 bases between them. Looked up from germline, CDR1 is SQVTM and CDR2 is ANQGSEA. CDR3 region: CSALAQGGGKLFF. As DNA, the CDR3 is TGCAGCGCCCTCGCCCAGGGCGGGGGAAAACTGTTTTTT.

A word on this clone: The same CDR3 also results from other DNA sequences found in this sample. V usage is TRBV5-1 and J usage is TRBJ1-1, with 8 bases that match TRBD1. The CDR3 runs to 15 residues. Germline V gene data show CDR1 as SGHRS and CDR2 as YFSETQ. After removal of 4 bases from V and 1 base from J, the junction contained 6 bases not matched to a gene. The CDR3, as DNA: TGCGCCAGCAGCACCAGGACAGGGAGGAACACTGAAGCTTTCTTT. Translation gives CASSTRTGRNTEAFF.

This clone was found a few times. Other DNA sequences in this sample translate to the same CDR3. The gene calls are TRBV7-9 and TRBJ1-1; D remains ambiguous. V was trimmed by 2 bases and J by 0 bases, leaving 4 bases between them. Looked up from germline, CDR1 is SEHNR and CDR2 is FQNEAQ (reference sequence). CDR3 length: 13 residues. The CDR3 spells CASSLSMNTEAFF. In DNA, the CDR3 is TGTGCCAGCAGCTTATCAATGAACACTGAAGCTTTCTTT.

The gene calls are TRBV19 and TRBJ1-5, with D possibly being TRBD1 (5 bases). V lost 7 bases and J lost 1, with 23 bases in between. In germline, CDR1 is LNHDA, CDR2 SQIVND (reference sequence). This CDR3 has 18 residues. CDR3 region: CASTYETWTISSNQPQHF. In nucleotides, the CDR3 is TGTGCCAGTACTTATGAGACATGGACAATATCAAGCAATCAGCCCCAGCATTTT.

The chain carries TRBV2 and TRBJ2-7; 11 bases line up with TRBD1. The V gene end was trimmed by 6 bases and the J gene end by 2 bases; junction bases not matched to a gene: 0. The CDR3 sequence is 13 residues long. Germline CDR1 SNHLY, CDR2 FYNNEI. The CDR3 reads CASRGQGAYEQYF. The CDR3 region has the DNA TGTGCCAGCAGGGGACAGGGGGCCTACGAGCAGTACTTC.

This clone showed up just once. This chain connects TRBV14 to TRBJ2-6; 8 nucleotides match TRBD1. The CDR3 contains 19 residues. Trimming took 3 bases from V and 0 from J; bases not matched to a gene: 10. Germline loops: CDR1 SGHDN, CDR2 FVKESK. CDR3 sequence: CASSHSGQGKGSGANVLTF. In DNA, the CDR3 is TGTGCCAGCAGCCACTCAGGACAGGGTAAAGGCTCTGGGGCCAACGTCCTGACTTTC.

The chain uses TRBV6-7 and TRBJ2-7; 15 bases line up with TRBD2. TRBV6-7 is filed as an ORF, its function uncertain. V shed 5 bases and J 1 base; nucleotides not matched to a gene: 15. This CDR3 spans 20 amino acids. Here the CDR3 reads CASSRPLGTSGGLSSYEQYF. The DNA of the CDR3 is TGTGCCAGCAGTCGACCCCTAGGGACTAGCGGGGGGCTCTCATCCTACGAGCAGTACTTC.

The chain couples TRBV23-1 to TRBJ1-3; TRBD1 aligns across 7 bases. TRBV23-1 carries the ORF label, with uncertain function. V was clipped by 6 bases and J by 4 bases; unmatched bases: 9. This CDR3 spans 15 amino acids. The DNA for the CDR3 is TGCGCCAGCAGGACCAGGGGGGTACGCGGAAACACCATATATTTT. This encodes CASRTRGVRGNTIYF.

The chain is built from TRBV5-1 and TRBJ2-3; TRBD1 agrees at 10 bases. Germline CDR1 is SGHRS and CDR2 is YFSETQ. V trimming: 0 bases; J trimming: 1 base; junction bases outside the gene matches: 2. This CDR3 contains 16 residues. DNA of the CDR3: TGCGCCAGCAGCTTGGCCGGGACAGGGGGCACAGATACGCAGTATTTT. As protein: CASSLAGTGGTDTQYF. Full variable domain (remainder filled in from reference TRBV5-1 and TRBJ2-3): KAGVTQTPRYLIKTRGQQVTLSCSPISGHRSVSWYQQTPGQGLQFLFEYFSETQRNKGNFPGRFSGRQFSNSRSEMNVSTLELGDSALYLCASSLAGTGGTDTQYFGPGTRLTVL.